This record covers a single T cell receptor (beta chain). Its antigen is undetermined. The data originate from a study of cytotoxic CD8 clonotypes in ibrutinib-treated CLL. Study at large: Patients attained some 25 partial and 2 complete responses; at median about 70 months, approximately 15 remained remitted while around twelve progressed.

Profiled with immunoSEQ multiplex PCR; TCRdb holds only in-frame clones, not every one. Of fewer than 100,000 clones listed, roughly three quarters are singletons. Study-wide results and caveats: Clonality at baseline surpassed age-matched healthy donors and tracked circulating CD8+ T-cell counts. Sustained-remission patients were sampled at one set of times and progressing patients at different ones.

This clonotype was obtained from a human donor with chronic lymphocytic leukemia. Sequences were derived from PBMCs, sampled after 12 months of ibrutinib treatment.

CDR3: CASSLSSQETQYF. DNA of the CDR3: TGTGCCAGCAGCTTAAGCAGCCAAGAGACCCAGTACTTC. The gene calls are TRBV7-3 and TRBJ2-5; D is unclear. V was clipped by 1 base and J by 1 base, with 4 bases between them. Germline assignment: CDR1 SGHTA and CDR2 FQGTGA. The CDR3 is 13 residues long.